The 26 T cell receptor beta chains below all came from one sample that was sequenced in a study of cytomegalovirus exposure and HLA in healthy donors (dated by TCRdb to about 2017). Library preparation used the immunoSEQ multiplex PCR assay. For the multiplex PCR, a mixture combining 60 forward primers for TCR Vbeta segments and 13 reverse primers for TCR Jbeta segments was used. TCRdb re-hosts the immuneACCESS table, in-frame sequences only. Its copies lack some clones; in the studies checked, an unresolved V gene accounts for under half of them, and the cause for the rest is not known. This sample has over 150,000 clones in its table, and about 71% of those were observed once. The ten biggest clones cover approximately 3% of the sample. Sequencing was carried out using PBMCs. The receptors shown here come from a woman in her 30s in good health and CMV-seronegative.

The J gene is TRBJ2-7, the V gene TRBV5-1, with 7 bases matching TRBD2. J gave up 5 bases and V 5 bases, and 10 bases lay outside the gene matches. This CDR3 comprises 14 residues. CDR1 is SGHRS, CDR2 YFSETQ, per germline. Here the CDR3 reads CASRGIAGPNEQYF. DNA for the CDR3: TGCGCCAGCAGAGGTATAGCGGGCCCTAACGAGCAGTACTTC.

The sample holds one count of this clone. The rearrangement links TRBV6-5 to TRBJ1-6; TRBD1 agrees at 9 bases. CDR1 is MNHEY and CDR2 is SVGAGI in the germline V gene. After removal of 4 bases from V and 6 bases from J, the junction contained 1 base not matched to a gene. The CDR3 is 14 residues long. CDR3 in DNA: TGTGCCAGCAGTTGGGGACAGGGTAATTCACCCCTCCACTTT. Translated, it gives CASSWGQGNSPLHF.

The rearrangement links TRBV5-4 to TRBJ1-2; the D gene is possibly TRBD1 (5 bases). V dropped 5 bases and J dropped 2 bases, with 16 bases sitting between them. This CDR3 region has 15 residues. Germline V gene sequence: CDR1 SGHNT, CDR2 YYREEE (reference sequence). Here the CDR3 DNA reads TGTGCCAGCAGTTGGAGGGCAGGGCTGAACTATGGCTACACCTTC. It specifies CASSWRAGLNYGYTF.

The V call is TRBV18, the J call TRBJ2-3; 7 nucleotides agree with TRBD1. Germline assignment: CDR1 KGHSH and CDR2 LQKENI. The CDR3 runs to 15 residues. V dropped 2 bases and J dropped 4; count of bases not matched to a gene: 6. CDR3 sequence: CASSPNQGVSDTQYF. The DNA for the CDR3 is TGTGCCAGCTCACCAAATCAGGGGGTCTCAGATACGCAGTATTTT. Combining the CDR3 with reference TRBV18 and TRBJ2-3 gives the whole variable domain NAGVMQNPRHLVRRRGQEARLRCSPMKGHSHVYWYRQLPEEGLKFMVYLQKENIIDESGMPKERFSAEFPKEGPSILRIQQVVRGDSAAYFCASSPNQGVSDTQYFGPGTRLTVL.

The J gene is TRBJ1-5, the V gene TRBV28; D is uncertain. The V end was cut by 5 bases, the J end by 5 bases, with 19 bases between. The CDR3 is made up of 16 amino acids. Germline V CDR1 and CDR2: MDHEN, SYDVKM. The CDR3: CASSLMEGFSDQPQHF. CDR3 coding DNA: TGTGCCAGCAGTCTAATGGAAGGTTTCAGCGATCAGCCCCAGCATTTT.

This clone occurred a few times. This chain joins TRBV7-9 and TRBJ2-7; 8 nucleotides line up with TRBD2. Germline CDR1 and CDR2: SEHNR and FQNEAQ (reference sequence). The CDR3 contains 14 residues. After removal of 1 base from V and 3 bases from J, the junction contained 2 bases not matched to a gene. This CDR3 reads CASSLVSGNYEQYF. DNA for the CDR3: TGTGCCAGCAGCTTAGTTAGCGGGAACTACGAGCAGTACTTC.

This clone was picked up a small number of times. This sequence joins TRBV6-5 and TRBJ2-2; D gene unclear. CDR1 is MNHEY, CDR2 SVGAGI, per germline. The CDR3 consists of 13 residues. The ends were cut back, 5 bases at V and 6 bases at J, with 10 bases in the middle. In DNA form, the CDR3 reads TGTGCCAGCAGTGAAGTCTGGCCCGGGGAGCTGTTTTTT. This sequence encodes CASSEVWPGELFF.

This clone was detected only a few times. The chain links TRBV7-9 to TRBJ1-2; the match to TRBD1 covers 9 bases. The junction had 15 bases not matched to a gene; V was cut back by 5 bases and J by 8 bases. CDR1 and CDR2 from the germline V gene are SEHNR and FQNEAQ (reference sequence). This CDR3 region has 16 residues. The CDR3 DNA reads TGTGCCAGCAGCCTAAGCCTAGGACAGGGGTCGTCCGGCTACACCTTC. Protein product: CASSLSLGQGSSGYTF. The full variable domain, rest sourced from reference TRBV7-9 and TRBJ1-2, is DTGVSQNPRHKITKRGQNVTFRCDPISEHNRLYWYRQTLGQGPEFLTYFQNEAQLEKSRLLSDRFSAERPKGSFSTLEIQRTEQGDSAMYLCASSLSLGQGSSGYTFGSGTRLTVV.

The chain links TRBV9 to TRBJ2-2, with 7 bases identical to TRBD1. Germline loops: CDR1 SGDLS, CDR2 YYNGEE. The CDR3 length is 17 residues. Losses at the gene ends were 3 bases for V and 2 bases for J; bases not matched to a gene: 10. In nucleotides, the CDR3 is TGTGCCAGCAGCGCCTCAGTGGGACAGCGTAACACCGGGGAGCTGTTTTTT. It yields the protein CASSASVGQRNTGELFF. The complete variable domain, with remaining parts taken from reference TRBV9 and TRBJ2-2, reads DSGVTQTPKHLITATGQRVTLRCSPRSGDLSVYWYQQSLDQGLQFLIQYYNGEERAKGNILERFSAQQFPDLHSELNLSSLELGDSALYFCASSASVGQRNTGELFFGEGSRLTVL.

V is TRBV6-1 and J is TRBJ2-5; TRBD1 might be the D (5 bases). CDR3 size: 15 residues. The germline V and J ends were trimmed by 0 bases and 5 bases, with 13 bases remaining between them. Germline V CDR1 and CDR2: MNHNS, SASEGT. CDR3 DNA: TGTGCCAGCAGTGAAGCTCTGGGGCGGTGGGAGACCCAGTACTTC. Its protein product is CASSEALGRWETQYF.

This chain links TRBV4-3 with TRBJ2-1; TRBD1 might be the D (6 bases). The CDR3 runs 14 residues. In germline, CDR1 is LGHNA, CDR2 YSLEER. V was trimmed by 9 bases and J by 2 bases, leaving 14 bases between them. The DNA of the CDR3 is TGCGCCAGTTTGGGGCAGGGGCCCTACAATGAGCAGTTCTTC. It yields the protein CASLGQGPYNEQFF.

The chain has TRBV28 and TRBJ2-1; 10 bases align to TRBD2. Germline V CDR1 and CDR2: MDHEN, SYDVKM. The ends lost 6 bases at V and 5 bases at J; junction bases unmatched: 4. The CDR3 spans 14 residues. CDR3 amino acids: CASSLAGANNEQFF. CDR3 in DNA: TGTGCCAGCAGCCTAGCGGGGGCGAACAATGAGCAGTTCTTC.

The chain has TRBV28 and TRBJ1-5; D is possibly TRBD1 (6 bases). The V end was cut by 0 bases, the J end by 0 bases, with 12 bases between. This CDR3 is 17 amino acids long. Germline V gives CDR1 MDHEN, CDR2 SYDVKM. CDR3: CASSLWTDSYSNQPQHF. CDR3 in DNA: TGTGCCAGCAGTTTATGGACGGACAGTTATAGCAATCAGCCCCAGCATTTT.

The chain recombines TRBV27 with TRBJ1-6; D is ambiguous. The CDR3 loop spans 14 amino acids. V was pared by 5 bases and J by 9 bases, with 14 bases between. Germline CDR1 reads MNHEY; CDR2 reads SMNVEV (reference sequence). CDR3 sequence reads: CASSRNSPSSPLHF. CDR3 DNA sequence: TGTGCCAGCAGTCGCAACTCCCCGTCTTCACCCCTCCACTTT.

The CDR3 reads CASSLGTGLTYEQYF. As DNA, the CDR3 is TGTGCCAGCAGCTTAGGGACGGGATTGACCTACGAGCAGTACTTC. The chain has TRBV7-2 and TRBJ2-7, with a weak D call TRBD2 (5 bases). V lost 1 base to trimming and J lost 2 bases, with 12 bases between them. The CDR3 loop spans 15 amino acids. From germline, CDR1 is SGHTA and CDR2 FQGNSA.

This clone was detected only a few times. The chain combines TRBV6-5 with TRBJ2-1; no reliable D call. The CDR3 is 16 residues long. The V and J ends lost 0 bases and 0 bases respectively, with 9 bases between them. Germline V CDR1 and CDR2: MNHEY, SVGAGI. As DNA, the CDR3 is TGTGCCAGCAGTTACTCTCCTATAAGCTCCTACAATGAGCAGTTCTTC. It specifies CASSYSPISSYNEQFF.

The chain is built from TRBV2 and TRBJ1-3; D might be TRBD1 (6 bases). Trimming cost V 7 bases and J 4 bases, with 17 bases left between them. The CDR3 loop spans 15 amino acids. The germline V gene encodes CDR1 SNHLY and CDR2 FYNNEI. The CDR3 DNA follows: TGTGCCAGCAAATTACAGGGTTCATCAGGAAACACCATATATTTT. Translation: CASKLQGSSGNTIYF.

The rearrangement uses TRBV11-3 and TRBJ2-7, with D maybe TRBD1 (6 bases). CDR3 length: 15 residues. The V and J ends lost 2 bases and 2 bases respectively, with 13 bases between them. Germline V gives CDR1 SGHNT, CDR2 YENEEA. The CDR3 region is CASSLQGSPAYEQYF. For the CDR3, the DNA is TGTGCCAGCAGCTTACAGGGGTCCCCCGCCTACGAGCAGTACTTC.

This chain uses TRBV7-9 with TRBJ2-3; D gene uncertain. V shed 1 base and J shed 4 bases, with 12 bases lying between them. The CDR3 extends over 15 amino acids. Looked up from germline, CDR1 is SEHNR and CDR2 is FQNEAQ (reference sequence). The CDR3 DNA sequence: TGTGCCAGCAGCTTAGTGGTCATAGATTCAGATACGCAGTATTTT. It is translated as CASSLVVIDSDTQYF.

V usage is TRBV7-8 and J usage is TRBJ1-3; D is perhaps TRBD1 (5 bases). Trimming took 8 bases from V and 3 from J, leaving 11 bases between them. The CDR3 is made up of 13 amino acids. Looked up from germline, CDR1 is SGHVS and CDR2 is FQNEAQ. The CDR3 is CASAQGGGNTIYF. The DNA of the CDR3 is TGTGCCAGCGCTCAGGGAGGTGGAAACACCATATATTTT.

This clone was counted a few times. The chain has TRBV15 and TRBJ1-2, with a possible D match to TRBD1 (5 bases). CDR1 LNHNV and CDR2 YYDKDF come from the germline V gene (reference sequence). This CDR3 region has 14 residues. V gave up 6 bases and J gave up 4 bases, with 15 bases separating them. For the CDR3, the DNA is TGTGCCACCAGACCTGGGCGGGGGAGCTATGGCTACACCTTC. It codes for CATRPGRGSYGYTF.

The rearrangement joins TRBV7-9 to TRBJ2-5; 8 positions match TRBD2. CDR1 and CDR2 (germline): SEHNR, FQNEAQ (reference sequence). Trimming at V came to 5 bases and at J to 5 bases, leaving 19 bases not matched to a gene. The CDR3 contains 18 residues. CDR3 DNA sequence: TGTGCCAGCAGCCCTAGCGGGTCCTCTGGGTTCAGGGTGGAGACCCAGTACTTC. Protein sequence: CASSPSGSSGFRVETQYF.

The chain employs TRBV11-2 and TRBJ1-2, with D uncertain. CDR1 is SGHAT, CDR2 FQNNGV, per germline. The CDR3 extends over 13 amino acids. The germline V and J ends were trimmed by 2 bases and 6 bases, with 10 bases remaining between them. The CDR3 sequence is CASSLSRSHGYTF. DNA of the CDR3: TGTGCCAGCAGCTTATCTAGATCTCATGGCTACACCTTC.

The chain joins TRBV7-6 to TRBJ2-5; D is unclear. The CDR3 spans 17 residues. The germline CDR1 and CDR2 sequences are SGHVS and FNYEAQ. Trimming removed 4 bases at V and 2 bases at J, with 20 bases between. CDR3 sequence reads: CASSSAGFAVGQETQYF. CDR3 DNA: TGTGCCAGCAGCTCTGCCGGTTTTGCTGTCGGGCAAGAGACCCAGTACTTC.

The genes are TRBV6-5 and TRBJ1-5, with D unresolved. Trimming removed 0 bases at V and 6 bases at J, with 6 bases between. Germline CDR1 MNHEY, CDR2 SVGAGI. CDR3 size: 13 residues. This chain's CDR3 is CASSYSSGQPQHF. The CDR3 DNA reads TGTGCCAGCAGTTACTCTTCGGGTCAGCCCCAGCATTTT.

This clone was seen a few times. This chain connects TRBV5-6 to TRBJ2-5, with 12 nucleotides matching TRBD2. CDR3 length: 15 amino acids. In germline, CDR1 is SGHDT, CDR2 YYEEEE. V shed 0 bases, J shed 6 bases, and the junction held 3 bases outside the gene matches. The CDR3 loop is CASSLGTSGMKTQYF. Here the CDR3 DNA reads TGTGCCAGCAGCTTGGGGACTAGCGGGATGAAGACCCAGTACTTC. Complete variable domain (other parts from reference TRBV5-6 and TRBJ2-5): DAGVTQSPTHLIKTRGQQVTLRCSPKSGHDTVSWYQQALGQGPQFIFQYYEEEERQRGNFPDRFSGHQFPNYSSELNVNALLLGDSALYLCASSLGTSGMKTQYFGPGTRLLVL.